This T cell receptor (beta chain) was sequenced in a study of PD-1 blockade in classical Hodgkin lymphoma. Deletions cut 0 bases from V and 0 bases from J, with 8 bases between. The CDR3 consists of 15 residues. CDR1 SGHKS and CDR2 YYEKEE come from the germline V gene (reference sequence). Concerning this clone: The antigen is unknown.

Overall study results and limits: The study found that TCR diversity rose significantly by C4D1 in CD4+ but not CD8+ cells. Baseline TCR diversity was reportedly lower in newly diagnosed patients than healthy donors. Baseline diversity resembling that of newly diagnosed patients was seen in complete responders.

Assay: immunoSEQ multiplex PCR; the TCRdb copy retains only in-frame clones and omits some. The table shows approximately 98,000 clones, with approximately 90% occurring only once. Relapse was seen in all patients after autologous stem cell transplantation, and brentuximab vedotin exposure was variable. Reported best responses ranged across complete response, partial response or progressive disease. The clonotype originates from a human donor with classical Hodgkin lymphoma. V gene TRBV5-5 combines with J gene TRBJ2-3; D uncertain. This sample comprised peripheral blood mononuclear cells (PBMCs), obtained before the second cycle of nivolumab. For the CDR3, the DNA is TGTGCCAGCAGCTTGGGCCCATTGAGCACAGATACGCAGTATTTT. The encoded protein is CASSLGPLSTDTQYF.